The next 31 T cell receptor beta chains were all read from a single sample in a study of blood T cell repertoires in COVID-19. The data were produced by immunoSEQ multiplex PCR, yet TCRdb's version contains in-frame clones alone and is incomplete. The repertoire holds tens of thousands of clones, more than 80% seen once, with under 5.5% in the top ten. The sample comprised peripheral blood. These TCRs come from a man older than 75 with COVID-19, enrolled during active disease.

V is TRBV30 and J is TRBJ2-3; D may be TRBD1 (5 bases). Germline lookup yields CDR1 GTSNPN and CDR2 SVGIG (reference sequence). With 2 bases removed from V and 1 base from J, the gap between germline ends came to 13 bases. The CDR3 is 15 amino acids. The CDR3 region has the DNA TGTGCCTGGAGTTCGTGGACACCCGGCACAGATACGCAGTATTTT. This gives the protein CAWSSWTPGTDTQYF.

The rearrangement links TRBV5-1 to TRBJ1-1; 8 bases are a match to TRBD1. The V segment lost 5 bases and the J segment 4 bases; nucleotides outside the gene matches: 7. Per germline, CDR1 SGHRS and CDR2 YFSETQ. The CDR3 sequence is 14 residues long. The CDR3 nucleotides are TGCGCCAGCAGAGAGACAGGGGCGGGCACTGAAGCTTTCTTT. Protein product: CASRETGAGTEAFF.

V is TRBV5-1 and J is TRBJ2-5, with a tentative D call TRBD1 (5 bases). Per germline, CDR1 SGHRS and CDR2 YFSETQ. This CDR3 is built from 14 residues. Trimming removed 2 bases from V and 1 base from J, with 9 bases in between. Here the CDR3 reads CASSLDRSQETQYF. The CDR3 DNA reads TGCGCCAGCAGCTTAGACAGAAGCCAAGAGACCCAGTACTTC.

The chain combines TRBV2 with TRBJ2-1, with TRBD2 matching 10 bases. This CDR3 is built from 15 residues. Per the germline V gene, CDR1 is SNHLY and CDR2 is FYNNEI. Unmatched junction bases numbered 14, after V lost 8 bases and J lost 10 bases. CDR3 sequence (DNA): TGTGCCAGCCTCCCGGGACTAGCGTCGACCGGGGAGCAGTTCTTC. It translates to CASLPGLASTGEQFF.

V is TRBV9 and J is TRBJ2-1, with D maybe TRBD1 (6 bases). Germline V CDR1 and CDR2: SGDLS, YYNGEE. V lost 4 bases to trimming and J lost 9 bases, with 11 bases between them. This CDR3 has 12 amino acids. Written as DNA, the CDR3 is TGTGCCAGCAGCAAAGGGGGTGGTGAGCAGTTCTTC. It translates to CASSKGGGEQFF.

This clone was seen only a few times. The V gene is TRBV28, the J gene TRBJ1-5, with D unclear. CDR3 length equals 13 residues. CDR1 and CDR2 from the germline V gene are MDHEN and SYDVKM. Trimming left V 8 bases short and J 3 bases short, with 11 bases between. The CDR3 region has the DNA TGTGCCAGCCTTTCCCAGGCCAATCAGCCCCAGCATTTT. Translated, it gives CASLSQANQPQHF.

The chain employs TRBV25-1 and TRBJ2-7; D unclear. The V end lost 4 bases, the J end lost 2 bases, and 12 bases lay between the germline ends. This CDR3 has 14 amino acids. Germline CDR1 MGHDK, CDR2 SYGVNS. The CDR3 DNA follows: TGTGCCAGCAGTGCAGCGCCCACTCCCTACGAGCAGTACTTC. Its translation is CASSAAPTPYEQYF.

Many counts were recorded for this clone. The V gene is TRBV5-1, the J gene TRBJ2-7, with 8 bases fitting TRBD1. The germline gives CDR1 SGHRS, CDR2 YFSETQ. J was trimmed by 2 bases and V by 4 bases; bases with no gene match: 2. CDR3 length: 13 residues. For the CDR3, the DNA is TGCGCCAGCAGCCTGACAGGGGCCTACGAGCAGTACTTC. Protein: CASSLTGAYEQYF.

Here the CDR3 reads CASSQDLGQQNTEAFF. CDR3 DNA sequence: TGTGCCAGCAGCCAAGATCTGGGACAGCAAAACACTGAAGCTTTCTTT. This sequence joins TRBV3-1 (or the pseudogene TRBV3-2) and TRBJ1-1, with 7 nucleotides matching TRBD1. The junction had 6 bases not matched to a gene; V was cut back by 0 bases and J by 2 bases. The length of the CDR3 is 16 residues. CDR1 and CDR2 from the germline V gene are LGHDT and YNNKEL (reference sequence).

This rearrangement joins TRBV19 to TRBJ2-7, with D possibly TRBD1 on 5 matching bases. The CDR3 is made up of 15 amino acids. Trimming took off 2 bases at V and 2 bases at J, with 13 bases between the two ends. Germline V gene sequence: CDR1 LNHDA, CDR2 SQIVND (reference sequence). The CDR3 nucleotides are TGTGCCAGTAGTATAATACCAGGGAAGCCCTACGAGCAGTACTTC. This gives the protein CASSIIPGKPYEQYF. Full variable domain (rest looked up from reference TRBV19 and TRBJ2-7): DGGITQSPKYLFRKEGQNVTLSCEQNLNHDAMYWYRQDPGQGLRLIYYSQIVNDFQKGDIAEGYSVSREKKESFPLTVTSAQKNPTAFYLCASSIIPGKPYEQYFGPGTRLTVT.

V and J are TRBV7-2 and TRBJ2-2; 14 bases align to TRBD2. Germline values: CDR1 SGHTA, CDR2 FQGNSA. V shed 5 bases and J 6 bases; nucleotides not matched to a gene: 5. This CDR3 region has 16 residues. This chain's CDR3 is CASSTTSGRGAGELFF. The CDR3 DNA reads TGTGCCAGCAGCACGACTAGCGGGAGGGGGGCCGGGGAGCTGTTTTTT.

V and J are TRBV6-4 and TRBJ2-7; 12 bases line up with TRBD2. V was clipped by 6 bases and J by 2 bases; unmatched bases: 11. The CDR3 is 17 amino acids. In germline, CDR1 is MRHNA, CDR2 SNTAGT. The CDR3 DNA sequence: TGTGCCAGCAGACCGGGACTAGCGGGCGTTGCCACCTACGAGCAGTACTTC. Protein sequence: CASRPGLAGVATYEQYF.

This clone was counted a single time. The J gene is TRBJ1-2, the V gene TRBV27; TRBD1 matches at 9 bases. Trimming removed 2 bases from V and 4 bases from J; junction bases left unmatched: 20. CDR3 size: 20 residues. The germline CDR1 and CDR2 sequences are MNHEY and SMNVEV (reference sequence). DNA of the CDR3: TGTGCCAGCAGTTTAAGGGGTGGATCTGGACAGGGGCCCTCCCTCTATGGCTACACCTTC. Translating it yields CASSLRGGSGQGPSLYGYTF.

Remarks on this clone: One end of the junction fails to match germline, which may point to a read error. The chain joins TRBV2 to TRBJ1-5; D is perhaps TRBD1 (5 bases). The CDR3 length is 13 residues. From germline, CDR1 is SNHLY and CDR2 FYNNEI. The CDR3 loop is CAGRQYSNQPQHF. CDR3 DNA: TGTGCCGGCAGACAGTATAGCAATCAGCCCCAGCATTTT.

The rearrangement links TRBV13 to TRBJ2-2; no definite D call. The ends were cut back, 0 bases at V and 0 bases at J, with 2 bases in the middle. Germline V gene sequence: CDR1 PRHDT, CDR2 FYEKMQ (reference sequence). CDR3 length equals 14 residues. DNA for the CDR3: TGTGCCAGCAGCTTAGGCTCGAACACCGGGGAGCTGTTTTTT. This codes for CASSLGSNTGELFF.

The CDR3 nucleotides are TGCAGCGTTGAAGATCCGGAGGGTCAGGGAGGCTACGAGCAGTACTTC. Translated, it gives CSVEDPEGQGGYEQYF. This chain uses TRBV29-1 with TRBJ2-7; perhaps TRBD2 as D (6 bases). This CDR3 is 16 amino acids long. CDR1 and CDR2 (germline): SQVTM, ANQGSEA. Between the trimmed V and J ends, which lost 0 bases and 3 bases, there was a span of 18 bases.

The V and J genes are TRBV24-1 and TRBJ2-2, with D tentatively TRBD2 (6 bases). The CDR3 is made up of 15 amino acids. CDR1 is KGHDR and CDR2 is SFDVKD in the germline V gene. Deletions cut 9 bases from V and 2 bases from J, with 15 bases between. CDR3: CATFWGGANTGELFF. CDR3 coding DNA: TGTGCCACCTTCTGGGGCGGGGCCAACACCGGGGAGCTGTTTTTT.

The J gene is TRBJ2-1, the V gene TRBV19; 11 nucleotides match TRBD2. Losses at the gene ends were 3 bases for V and 5 bases for J; bases not matched to a gene: 3. CDR1 and CDR2 from the germline V gene are LNHDA and SQIVND (reference sequence). This CDR3 is 15 amino acids long. The CDR3 loop reads CASSIGTSGDNEQFF. The CDR3 region has the DNA TGTGCCAGTAGTATTGGGACTAGCGGAGACAATGAGCAGTTCTTC.

This sequence joins TRBV6-6 and TRBJ1-6; TRBD1 agrees at 7 bases. In germline, CDR1 is MNHNY, CDR2 SVGAGI (reference sequence). The CDR3 runs 12 residues. After removal of 10 bases from V and 7 bases from J, the junction contained 4 bases not matched to a gene. The DNA for the CDR3 is TGTGCCATACAGGGGCACAATTCACCCCTCCACTTT. Protein product: CAIQGHNSPLHF.

Here the CDR3 reads CASSRTGGQETQYF. CDR3 DNA: TGTGCCAGCAGCCGAACAGGGGGCCAAGAGACCCAGTACTTC. The chain employs TRBV7-3 and TRBJ2-5; 8 nucleotides agree with TRBD1. Trimming cost V 5 bases and J 1 base; bases outside gene matches: 3. Germline loops: CDR1 SGHTA, CDR2 FQGTGA. The CDR3 consists of 14 residues.

The chain links TRBV6-5 to TRBJ2-7, with D maybe TRBD1 (5 bases). Deletions cut 6 bases from V and 3 bases from J, with 12 bases between. The CDR3 is 13 amino acids. CDR1 and CDR2 (germline): MNHEY, SVGAGI. This chain's CDR3 is CASRRSRDYEQYF. CDR3 nucleotides: TGTGCCAGCAGGCGATCCAGGGACTACGAGCAGTACTTC.

The genes are TRBV2 and TRBJ2-7; 10 bases are shared with TRBD2. CDR1 SNHLY and CDR2 FYNNEI come from the germline V gene. There are 17 residues in the CDR3. Trimming cost V 3 bases and J 5 bases; bases outside gene matches: 13. This CDR3 reads CASSETIDSGRTDEQYF. The DNA for the CDR3 is TGTGCCAGCAGTGAGACCATAGATAGCGGGAGGACCGACGAGCAGTACTTC.

V usage is TRBV6-5 and J usage is TRBJ2-3, with D uncertain. This CDR3 has 15 residues. V was trimmed by 2 bases and J by 1 base, leaving 10 bases between them. Germline V gives CDR1 MNHEY, CDR2 SVGAGI. The CDR3: CASSYGSRGTDTQYF. The CDR3 DNA is TGTGCCAGCAGTTACGGCAGCCGGGGCACAGATACGCAGTATTTT.

The CDR3 DNA reads as TGTGCCAGCAGCCAAGACTCAACAGGAAACACCATATATTTT. It specifies CASSQDSTGNTIYF. V is TRBV3-1 (or the pseudogene TRBV3-2) and J is TRBJ1-3; no clear D gene. The V end lost 0 bases, the J end lost 4 bases, and 7 bases lay between the germline ends. CDR1 and CDR2 from the germline V gene are LGHDT and YNNKEL (reference sequence). CDR3 length equals 14 residues.

This clone was seen a single time. The chain links TRBV7-6 to TRBJ2-1; 10 bases are shared with TRBD2. The ends lost 2 bases at V and 10 bases at J; junction bases unmatched: 8. This CDR3 is built from 15 residues. Per germline, CDR1 SGHVS and CDR2 FNYEAQ. The CDR3 reads CASSLILAGSDEQFF. The CDR3 bases are TGTGCCAGCAGCTTAATACTAGCGGGATCCGACGAGCAGTTCTTC.

The J gene is TRBJ2-2, the V gene TRBV28; D not certain. The CDR3 extends over 14 amino acids. V was pared by 5 bases and J by 4 bases, with 11 bases between. Looked up from germline, CDR1 is MDHEN and CDR2 is SYDVKM. The CDR3 DNA is TGTGCCAGCAGTCTCTCCGCAGGCACCGGGGAGCTGTTTTTT. It codes for CASSLSAGTGELFF.

The chain links TRBV19 to TRBJ2-1, with 8 bases lining up with TRBD2. This CDR3 spans 15 amino acids. V shed 3 bases, J shed 3 bases, and the junction held 4 bases outside the gene matches. CDR1 is LNHDA and CDR2 is SQIVND in the germline V gene (reference sequence). CDR3 sequence (DNA): TGTGCCAGTAGTATGAGTAGCGGGATCTACAATGAGCAGTTCTTC. Translating gives CASSMSSGIYNEQFF. The full variable domain, rest sourced from reference TRBV19 and TRBJ2-1, is DGGITQSPKYLFRKEGQNVTLSCEQNLNHDAMYWYRQDPGQGLRLIYYSQIVNDFQKGDIAEGYSVSREKKESFPLTVTSAQKNPTAFYLCASSMSSGIYNEQFFGPGTRLTVL.

J is TRBJ2-1 and V is TRBV10-3, with D uncertain. Per the germline V gene, CDR1 is ENHRY and CDR2 is SYGVKD. The CDR3 runs to 14 residues. Trimming cost V 2 bases and J 7 bases, with 12 bases left between them. The CDR3 nucleotides read TGTGCCATCAGTGAGCTGGGCAGTTTTAATGAGCAGTTCTTC. As protein: CAISELGSFNEQFF.

This clone was found a few times. This chain joins TRBV5-6 and TRBJ2-7; a weak D match, TRBD1 (5 bases). The V end lost 4 bases, the J end lost 1 base, and 24 bases lay between the germline ends. The length of the CDR3 is 18 residues. Germline CDR1 reads SGHDT; CDR2 reads YYEEEE. The CDR3, as DNA: TGTGCCAGCAGCCGCGACGGACACTGGGAAGCTAAATCCTACGAGCAGTACTTC. Translating it yields CASSRDGHWEAKSYEQYF.

By sample fraction, this clone is medium-sized. J is TRBJ1-1 and V is TRBV5-8, with D perhaps matching TRBD1 (6 bases). The CDR3 length is 14 residues. The germline gives CDR1 SGHTS, CDR2 YDEGEE. V was pared by 0 bases and J by 1 base, with 7 bases between. CDR3 sequence reads: CASSLGTANTEAFF. In DNA form, the CDR3 reads TGTGCCAGCAGCTTGGGGACAGCGAACACTGAAGCTTTCTTT. Complete variable domain (other parts from reference TRBV5-8 and TRBJ1-1): EAGVTQSPTHLIKTRGQQATLRCSPISGHTSVYWYQQALGLGLQFLLWYDEGEERNRGNFPPRFSGRQFPNYSSELNVNALELEDSALYLCASSLGTANTEAFFGQGTRLTVV.

The genes are TRBV2 and TRBJ2-7; D is undetermined. Germline CDR1 is SNHLY and CDR2 is FYNNEI. The CDR3 consists of 14 residues. V lost 2 bases and J lost 0, with 8 bases in between. The CDR3 here is CASSETVPSYEQYF. The CDR3 DNA reads TGTGCCAGCAGTGAAACAGTTCCCTCCTACGAGCAGTACTTC.